This T cell receptor beta chain was sequenced during a study of T cell responses to AZD1222 COVID-19 vaccine. The assay was immunoSEQ multiplex PCR, and TCRdb's table has in-frame clones only and misses some. This table holds about 73,000 clones, 80% to 90% found once. V shed 3 bases and J shed 7 bases, with 20 bases lying between them. This CDR3 is built from 15 residues. Germline V gene data show CDR1 as SGHRS and CDR2 as YFSETQ. The sample was peripheral blood, taken 28 days after the second AZD1222 dose. This TCR derives from an adult who received the AZD1222 COVID-19 vaccine. This chain joins TRBV5-1 and TRBJ2-7; D possibly corresponds to TRBD1 (6 bases). CDR3 region: CASSSQTGSLREQYF. The CDR3 DNA follows: TGCGCCAGCAGCTCCCAGACAGGATCTCTACGAGAGCAGTACTTC.